The T cell receptor (beta chain) under discussion was sequenced for a study of blood T cell repertoires in COVID-19. Study-wide context: Material from acute and convalescent COVID-19 was sourced from the United States, Italy and Spain. From T cells, B-cell-depleted T cells, or PBMCs came the material, which was cDNA or gDNA.

Only a few counts were recorded for this clone. Per the authors' pipeline: From reference gene primer amplification, estimates of nucleated cell counts were derived. Profiled with immunoSEQ multiplex PCR; TCRdb holds only in-frame clones, not every one. The DNA was the basis for D and trimming; V, J and clone size are from that table. The sample has fewer than 350,000 clones; roughly 79% are singletons. Germline values: CDR1 LGHDT, CDR2 YNNKEL (reference sequence). The CDR3 contains 13 residues. Trimming stripped 6 bases from V and 6 bases from J, with 14 bases between. Specimen: peripheral blood. The chain links TRBV3-1 (or the pseudogene TRBV3-2) to TRBJ1-1; the D gene is possibly TRBD1 (5 bases). This TCR was recovered from a woman between 55 and 75 years old with active or convalescent COVID-19. In DNA form, the CDR3 reads TGTGCCAGCAGGGTCAGCGGGGCGGCTGAAGCTTTCTTT. Amino acid sequence: CASRVSGAAEAFF.